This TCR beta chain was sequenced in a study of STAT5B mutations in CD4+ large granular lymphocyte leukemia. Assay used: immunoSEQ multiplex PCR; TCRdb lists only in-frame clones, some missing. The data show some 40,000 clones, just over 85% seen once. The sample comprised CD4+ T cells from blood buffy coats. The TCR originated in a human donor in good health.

CDR3 nucleotides: TGTGCCAGCAGCCAACCGGGACTAGCGGCAGATACGCAGTATTTT. It specifies CASSQPGLAADTQYF. V usage is TRBV4-2 and J usage is TRBJ2-3, with 11 bases lining up with TRBD2. The CDR3 sequence is 15 residues long. The junction had 2 bases not matched to a gene; V was cut back by 2 bases and J by 4 bases. Germline loops: CDR1 LGHNA, CDR2 YNFKEQ.